The TCR beta chain under discussion was sequenced for a study of Ad26.COV2.S vaccination and SARS-CoV-2 variants. As for the study in general: Intramuscular Ad26.COV2.S at 5x10^10 or 1x10^11 viral particles. Study-level points and caveats: Spike-specific TCR breadth ran higher among vaccine recipients than placebo recipients.

Treatment denoted: around 19 received Ad26.COV2.S at low or high dose, single or two shots; about five received placebo; per-sample allocation not given. Samples analyzed were those drawn on day 63 after the first vaccine or placebo injection. The CDR3 runs 14 residues. Germline trimming cut 6 bases from V and 5 bases from J; bases unmatched to any gene: 5. CDR1 and CDR2 (germline): SNHLY, FYNNEI. On this clone: Its antigen remains unknown.

The protocol was immunoSEQ multiplex PCR, while the TCRdb copy is restricted to in-frame clones and leaves out a portion. The sample lists around 450,000 clones; about 91% were seen once. The V gene is TRBV2, the J gene TRBJ1-3; 9 nucleotides agree with TRBD1. The specimen comprised peripheral blood, sampled in a trial of Ad26.COV2.S vaccine versus placebo. The clonotype comes from a person aged 18 to 59 who received the Ad26.COV2.S COVID-19 vaccine or a placebo. Written as DNA, the CDR3 is TGTGCCAGCAGGGGGGACAGGGCTCGAAACACCATATATTTT. Protein sequence: CASRGDRARNTIYF. The full variable domain, its missing parts supplied by reference TRBV2 and TRBJ1-3, is EPEVTQTPSHQVTQMGQEVILRCVPISNHLYFYWYRQILGQKVEFLVSFYNNEISEKSEIFDDQFSVERPDGSNFTLKIRSTKLEDSAMYFCASRGDRARNTIYFGEGSWLTVV.